This T cell receptor (beta chain) emerged from a study of vaccination effects on CD4 cells after COVID-19. On this clone itself: The antigen is not known.

Notes on the study in general: Pronounced clonal contraction occurred in clones induced by infection and by vaccine late after vaccination. There was only 1 of 255 vaccine-induced clones in healthy vaccinees that cross-reacted with common cold coronaviruses.

Assay used: immunoSEQ multiplex PCR; TCRdb lists only in-frame clones, some missing. This table holds 70,000 to 95,000 clones, 60% to 80% found once. Before sequencing took place, the ViraFEST assay used viral peptide pools to expand antigen-specific CD4+ T cells. Subsequent to approximately 9 days of culture, CD4+ T cells were isolated. Vaccine recipients had no previous SARS-CoV-2 infection; their nucleocapsid antibodies were negative. Cultures used about 2 million PBMC per well, approximately 10 IU/ml IL-2 and around 9.5 ug/ml peptides. This sequence originates from a human donor who received a COVID-19 vaccine. The source material was CD4+ T cells from PBMCs cultured with HCoV-229E spike peptides, sampled before COVID-19 vaccination.

The CDR3 here is CSVQRGSTDTQYF. The CDR3 coding sequence is TGCAGCGTTCAGCGGGGGAGCACAGATACGCAGTATTTT. The chain employs TRBV29-1 and TRBJ2-3, with 8 bases identical to TRBD2. The V and J ends lost 5 bases and 0 bases, in that order; junction bases with no gene match: 1. Per germline, CDR1 SQVTM and CDR2 ANQGSEA. This CDR3 has 13 residues.